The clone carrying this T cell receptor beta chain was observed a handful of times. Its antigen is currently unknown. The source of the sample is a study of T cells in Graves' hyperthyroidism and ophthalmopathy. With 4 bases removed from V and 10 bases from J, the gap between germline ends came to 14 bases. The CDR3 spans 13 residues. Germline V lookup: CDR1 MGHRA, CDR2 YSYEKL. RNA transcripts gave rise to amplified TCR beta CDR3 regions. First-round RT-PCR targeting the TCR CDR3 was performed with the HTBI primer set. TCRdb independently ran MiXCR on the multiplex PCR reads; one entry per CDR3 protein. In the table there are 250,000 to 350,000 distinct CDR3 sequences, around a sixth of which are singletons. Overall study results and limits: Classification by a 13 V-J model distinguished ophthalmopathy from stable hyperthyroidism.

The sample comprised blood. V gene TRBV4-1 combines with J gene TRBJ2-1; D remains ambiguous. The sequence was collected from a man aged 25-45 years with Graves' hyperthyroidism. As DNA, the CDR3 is TGCGCCAGCAGCCTCCTCCCCCCCCGGGAGCAGTTCTTC. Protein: CASSLLPPREQFF.